This is a list of T cell receptor beta chains from one sample in a study of blood T cells in healthy people across ages. MiXCR, run by TCRdb on the 5' RACE reads, gives a single entry per CDR3 protein. Among 780,000 or so distinct CDR3 sequences listed, more than 50% were seen once. Sequencing input: blood. The receptor source for this set is a middle-aged man in good health. Both conserved end residues are part of each CDR3. A D gene is named only where the DNA matches it firmly. Only some rows state a clone size, as once, few, many or a class for expanded clones.

J gene: TRBJ2-7
V gene: TRBV20-1
clone size: NA
D gene: TRBD1
CDR3 protein: CSATDRGLSYEQSF
CDR3 DNA: TGCAGTGCTACGGACAGGGGGCTTTCCTACGAGCAGTCCTTC

J gene: TRBJ2-2
V gene: TRBV6-4
clone size: NA
D gene: NA
CDR3 protein: CASSTGNTGELFF
CDR3 DNA: TGTGCCAGCAGTACAGGGAACACCGGGGAGCTGTTTTTT

J gene: TRBJ2-2
V gene: TRBV3-1
clone size: NA
D gene: TRBD2
CDR3 protein: CASSLNWAGGLTGELFF
CDR3 DNA: TGTGCCAGCAGCCTCAACTGGGCGGGAGGACTCACCGGGGAGCTGTTTTTT

J gene: TRBJ2-7
V gene: TRBV11-2
clone size: NA
D gene: TRBD2
CDR3 protein: CASSSRTGTSGSSEQYF
CDR3 DNA: TGTGCCAGTAGCTCGCGCACCGGGACTAGCGGGAGCAGTGAGCAGTACTTC

J gene: TRBJ2-6
V gene: TRBV28
clone size: NA
D gene: NA
CDR3 protein: CACSLGSGANVLTF
CDR3 DNA: TGTGCCTGCAGTTTGGGGTCTGGGGCCAACGTCCTGACTTTC

J gene: TRBJ2-2
V gene: TRBV7-6
clone size: NA
D gene: NA
CDR3 protein: CASSLYRAHTGELFF
CDR3 DNA: TGTGCCAGCAGCTTATACAGGGCTCACACCGGGGAGCTGTTTTTT

J gene: TRBJ2-1
V gene: TRBV6-2/TRBV6-3
clone size: NA
D gene: TRBD1
CDR3 protein: CASRRGQGENEQFF
CDR3 DNA: TGTGCCAGCAGACGCGGACAGGGGGAAAATGAGCAGTTCTTC

J gene: TRBJ1-2
V gene: TRBV29-1
clone size: NA
D gene: TRBD1
CDR3 protein: CSVVTGADYGYTF
CDR3 DNA: TGCAGCGTTGTCACAGGGGCGGACTATGGCTACACCTTC

J gene: TRBJ2-7
V gene: TRBV4-3
clone size: few
D gene: NA
CDR3 protein: CASSPGYSYEQYF
CDR3 DNA: TGCGCCAGCAGCCCAGGGTACTCCTACGAGCAGTACTTC

J gene: TRBJ1-6
V gene: TRBV20-1
clone size: NA
D gene: TRBD1
CDR3 protein: CSANAGGSTYTYNSPLHF
CDR3 DNA: TGCAGTGCTAACGCAGGGGGGTCCACTTACACCTATAATTCACCCCTCCACTTT

J gene: TRBJ1-6
V gene: TRBV9
clone size: NA
D gene: NA
CDR3 protein: CASSVDDSPLHF
CDR3 DNA: TGTGCCAGCAGCGTAGACGATTCACCCCTCCACTTT

J gene: TRBJ2-3
V gene: TRBV6-5
clone size: NA
D gene: NA
CDR3 protein: CASKGGSSTDTQYF
CDR3 DNA: TGTGCCAGCAAAGGAGGAAGTAGCACAGATACGCAGTATTTT

J gene: TRBJ2-4
V gene: TRBV5-1
clone size: NA
D gene: TRBD1
CDR3 protein: CASSWTGGANIQYF
CDR3 DNA: TGCGCCAGCAGCTGGACAGGGGGCGCAAACATTCAGTACTTC

J gene: TRBJ2-3
V gene: TRBV20-1
clone size: few
D gene: NA
CDR3 protein: CSARDLGRPSTDTQYF
CDR3 DNA: TGCAGTGCTAGAGATCTAGGACGGCCGTCCACAGATACGCAGTATTTT

J gene: TRBJ2-7
V gene: TRBV29-1
clone size: NA
D gene: TRBD2
CDR3 protein: CSARPSGSYEQYF
CDR3 DNA: TGCAGCGCACGGCCTAGCGGCTCCTACGAGCAGTACTTC

J gene: TRBJ2-1
V gene: TRBV5-5
clone size: NA
D gene: NA
CDR3 protein: CASSLGTRGNEQFF
CDR3 DNA: TGTGCCAGCAGCTTGGGGACTCGCGGCAATGAGCAGTTCTTC

J gene: TRBJ2-7
V gene: TRBV6-2/TRBV6-3
clone size: few
D gene: TRBD1
CDR3 protein: CASNPGQGAYEQYF
CDR3 DNA: TGTGCCAGCAACCCGGGACAGGGGGCCTACGAGCAGTACTTC

J gene: TRBJ2-1
V gene: TRBV11-3
clone size: NA
D gene: TRBD1
CDR3 protein: CASSLGGQRDNEQFF
CDR3 DNA: TGTGCCAGCAGCTTAGGGGGACAGAGAGACAATGAGCAGTTCTTC

J gene: TRBJ2-1
V gene: TRBV7-2
clone size: few
D gene: TRBD2
CDR3 protein: CASSLAGTSSNNEQFF
CDR3 DNA: TGTGCCAGCAGCTTGGCAGGGACTAGCTCTAACAATGAGCAGTTCTTC

J gene: TRBJ1-2
V gene: TRBV28
clone size: NA
D gene: NA
CDR3 protein: CATPKEKIANYGYTF
CDR3 DNA: TGTGCCACCCCTAAGGAAAAAATCGCGAACTATGGCTACACCTTC

J gene: TRBJ2-1
V gene: TRBV20-1
clone size: once
D gene: NA
CDR3 protein: CSAPWVSSYNEQFF
CDR3 DNA: TGCAGTGCTCCTTGGGTCAGCTCCTACAATGAGCAGTTCTTC

J gene: TRBJ2-5
V gene: TRBV6-2/TRBV6-3
clone size: NA
D gene: TRBD1
CDR3 protein: CASRGQGYFQEQYF
CDR3 DNA: TGTGCCAGCAGAGGACAGGGGTACTTTCAGGAGCAGTACTTC

J gene: TRBJ1-1
V gene: TRBV10-3
clone size: NA
D gene: NA
CDR3 protein: CAISGLGAEAFF
CDR3 DNA: TGTGCCATCAGTGGCCTCGGTGCTGAAGCTTTCTTC

J gene: TRBJ1-2
V gene: TRBV27
clone size: NA
D gene: TRBD1
CDR3 protein: CASGYQGVGGYTF
CDR3 DNA: TGTGCCAGCGGCTACCAGGGGGTAGGAGGCTACACCTTC

J gene: TRBJ2-7
V gene: TRBV6-1
clone size: NA
D gene: TRBD1
CDR3 protein: CASSGLSDRDYEQYF
CDR3 DNA: TGTGCCAGCAGCGGCCTCTCGGACAGGGACTACGAGCAGTACTTC

J gene: TRBJ2-5
V gene: TRBV20-1
clone size: NA
D gene: NA
CDR3 protein: CSASGSLETQYF
CDR3 DNA: TGCAGTGCTAGCGGGAGCCTGGAGACCCAGTACTTC

J gene: TRBJ2-3
V gene: TRBV9
clone size: NA
D gene: TRBD2
CDR3 protein: CASSARLAGVDTQYF
CDR3 DNA: TGTGCCAGCAGCGCCAGACTAGCGGGGGTGGATACGCAGTATTTT

J gene: TRBJ2-3
V gene: TRBV6-6
clone size: few
D gene: TRBD1
CDR3 protein: CASSFLTGLRTDTQYF
CDR3 DNA: TGTGCCAGCAGTTTCCTGACAGGGTTGCGCACAGATACGCAGTATTTT

J gene: TRBJ2-7
V gene: TRBV20-1
clone size: few
D gene: NA
CDR3 protein: CSALGQSSYEQYF
CDR3 DNA: TGCAGTGCCCTTGGACAGTCCTCCTACGAGCAGTACTTC

J gene: TRBJ2-4
V gene: TRBV6-5
clone size: NA
D gene: TRBD1
CDR3 protein: CAARQGSTGQQYF
CDR3 DNA: TGTGCCGCCCGACAGGGATCTACTGGCCAGCAGTACTTC

J gene: TRBJ2-5
V gene: TRBV7-3
clone size: few
D gene: NA
CDR3 protein: CASSLNMGTQYF
CDR3 DNA: TGTGCCAGCAGCCTCAACATGGGGACCCAGTACTTC

J gene: TRBJ2-1
V gene: TRBV28
clone size: NA
D gene: NA
CDR3 protein: CASSFPEEIRSGQSYNEQFF
CDR3 DNA: TGTGCCAGCAGTTTCCCCGAGGAGATCCGGAGCGGCCAGTCCTACAATGAGCAGTTCTTC

J gene: TRBJ1-2
V gene: TRBV7-9
clone size: NA
D gene: NA
CDR3 protein: CASSQHRDVYTF
CDR3 DNA: TGTGCCAGCAGCCAACACCGGGACGTCTACACCTTC

J gene: TRBJ1-1
V gene: TRBV27
clone size: few
D gene: TRBD1
CDR3 protein: CASSSGQVGGTEAFF
CDR3 DNA: TGTGCCAGCAGTTCCGGACAGGTTGGCGGTACTGAAGCTTTCTTT

J gene: TRBJ2-3
V gene: TRBV10-3
clone size: few
D gene: NA
CDR3 protein: CAISDGEGATDTQYF
CDR3 DNA: TGTGCCATCAGTGATGGTGAGGGTGCTACAGATACGCAGTATTTT

J gene: TRBJ2-3
V gene: TRBV28
clone size: few
D gene: NA
CDR3 protein: CASSFRGGGDTQYF
CDR3 DNA: TGTGCCAGCAGTTTCCGAGGAGGTGGAGATACGCAGTATTTT

J gene: TRBJ2-1
V gene: TRBV20-1
clone size: few
D gene: TRBD2
CDR3 protein: CSAYSGGVNEQFF
CDR3 DNA: TGCAGTGCTTATAGCGGGGGGGTCAATGAGCAGTTCTTC

J gene: TRBJ2-3
V gene: TRBV5-1
clone size: NA
D gene: TRBD2
CDR3 protein: CASSPRQRDAQAWADTQYF
CDR3 DNA: TGCGCCAGCAGCCCTCGACAGCGGGATGCCCAGGCTTGGGCAGATACGCAGTATTTT

J gene: TRBJ1-2
V gene: TRBV4-3
clone size: few
D gene: NA
CDR3 protein: CASSPNFGGVLGYTF
CDR3 DNA: TGCGCCAGCAGCCCGAATTTCGGAGGGGTGCTTGGCTACACCTTC

J gene: TRBJ2-3
V gene: TRBV16
clone size: NA
D gene: NA
CDR3 protein: CASSQSITSPNTQYF
CDR3 DNA: TGTGCCAGCAGCCAATCGATAACCTCGCCGAATACGCAGTATTTT

J gene: TRBJ2-6
V gene: TRBV29-1
clone size: NA
D gene: NA
CDR3 protein: CSVGREQSGANVLTF
CDR3 DNA: TGCAGCGTTGGCAGGGAGCAATCCGGGGCCAACGTCCTGACTTTC

J gene: TRBJ2-5
V gene: TRBV7-7
clone size: NA
D gene: TRBD2
CDR3 protein: CASSTRLADEQYF
CDR3 DNA: TGTGCCAGCAGCACCCGACTAGCAGATGAGCAGTACTTC

J gene: TRBJ2-5
V gene: TRBV20-1
clone size: NA
D gene: TRBD1
CDR3 protein: CSARESGQGSGETQYF
CDR3 DNA: TGCAGTGCTAGAGAAAGCGGACAGGGGTCCGGAGAGACCCAGTACTTC

J gene: TRBJ2-5
V gene: TRBV7-9
clone size: NA
D gene: NA
CDR3 protein: CASAGFQETQYF
CDR3 DNA: TGTGCCAGCGCAGGGTTCCAAGAGACCCAGTACTTC

J gene: TRBJ2-5
V gene: TRBV18
clone size: NA
D gene: NA
CDR3 protein: CASSPLRAPSGGRETQYF
CDR3 DNA: TGTGCCAGCTCACCACTGAGGGCGCCTTCTGGTGGTCGGGAGACCCAGTACTTC

J gene: TRBJ2-5
V gene: TRBV6-5
clone size: NA
D gene: NA
CDR3 protein: CASSHNQARGSETQYF
CDR3 DNA: TGTGCCAGCAGCCACAATCAGGCTAGGGGCAGCGAGACCCAGTACTTC

J gene: TRBJ2-5
V gene: TRBV18
clone size: once
D gene: NA
CDR3 protein: CASSPEAGDETQYF
CDR3 DNA: TGTGCCAGCTCACCGGAGGCAGGGGATGAGACCCAGTACTTC

J gene: TRBJ2-1
V gene: TRBV29-1
clone size: NA
D gene: TRBD1
CDR3 protein: CSVAWDRNAWSPYNEQFF
CDR3 DNA: TGCAGCGTTGCGTGGGACAGGAACGCTTGGAGCCCCTACAATGAGCAGTTCTTC

J gene: TRBJ2-1
V gene: TRBV24-1
clone size: NA
D gene: TRBD2
CDR3 protein: CATSAGGSLEQFF
CDR3 DNA: TGTGCCACCAGTGCGGGCGGGAGTCTTGAGCAGTTCTTC

J gene: TRBJ1-1
V gene: TRBV28
clone size: NA
D gene: TRBD1
CDR3 protein: CASSPPGTGTIETEAFF
CDR3 DNA: TGTGCCAGCAGTCCTCCCGGGACAGGGACGATCGAAACTGAAGCTTTCTTT

J gene: TRBJ1-2
V gene: TRBV27
clone size: NA
D gene: NA
CDR3 protein: CASSLFASVIYGYTF
CDR3 DNA: TGTGCCAGCAGTTTATTTGCGTCAGTGATATATGGCTACACCTTC

J gene: TRBJ2-4
V gene: TRBV6-5
clone size: NA
D gene: NA
CDR3 protein: CASSLGSGAKNIQYF
CDR3 DNA: TGTGCCAGCAGTTTAGGGTCAGGGGCCAAAAACATTCAGTACTTC

J gene: TRBJ2-1
V gene: TRBV7-2
clone size: once
D gene: TRBD2
CDR3 protein: CASSLGSSGSSYNEQFF
CDR3 DNA: TGTGCCAGCAGCTTAGGGTCTAGCGGGAGCTCCTACAATGAGCAGTTCTTC

J gene: TRBJ2-3
V gene: TRBV12-5
clone size: few
D gene: NA
CDR3 protein: CASGPSTSPDTQYF
CDR3 DNA: TGTGCTAGTGGTCCCTCGACGAGTCCAGATACGCAGTATTTT

J gene: TRBJ2-5
V gene: TRBV2
clone size: few
D gene: TRBD1
CDR3 protein: CASSGGQGLETQYF
CDR3 DNA: TGTGCCAGCAGTGGAGGACAGGGTCTCGAGACCCAGTACTTC

J gene: TRBJ2-3
V gene: TRBV28
clone size: NA
D gene: NA
CDR3 protein: CASSRQVGADTQYF
CDR3 DNA: TGTGCCAGCAGCAGACAGGTCGGGGCAGATACGCAGTATTTT